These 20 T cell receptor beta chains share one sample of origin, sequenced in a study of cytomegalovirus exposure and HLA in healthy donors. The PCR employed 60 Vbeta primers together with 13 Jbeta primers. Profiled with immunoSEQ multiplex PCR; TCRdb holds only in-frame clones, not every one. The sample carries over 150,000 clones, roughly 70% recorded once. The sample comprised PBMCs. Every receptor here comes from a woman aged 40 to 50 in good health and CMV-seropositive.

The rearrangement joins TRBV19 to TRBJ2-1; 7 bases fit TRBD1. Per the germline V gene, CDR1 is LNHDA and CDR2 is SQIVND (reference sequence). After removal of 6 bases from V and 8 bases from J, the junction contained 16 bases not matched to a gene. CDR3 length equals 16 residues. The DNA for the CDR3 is TGTGCCAGTAGCAGCAAAACAGGGGTTATTAGCGATGAGCAGTTCTTC. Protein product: CASSSKTGVISDEQFF.

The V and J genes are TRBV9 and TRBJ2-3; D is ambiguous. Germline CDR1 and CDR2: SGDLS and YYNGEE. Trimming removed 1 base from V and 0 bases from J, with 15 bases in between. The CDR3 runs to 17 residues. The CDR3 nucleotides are TGTGCCAGCAGCGTACTTTCCCGGTTGACTAGCACAGATACGCAGTATTTT. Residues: CASSVLSRLTSTDTQYF.

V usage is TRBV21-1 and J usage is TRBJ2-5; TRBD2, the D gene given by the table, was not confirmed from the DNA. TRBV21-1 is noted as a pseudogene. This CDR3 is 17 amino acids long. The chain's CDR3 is CASSNPSPGRPTETQYF. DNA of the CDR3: TGTGCCAGCAGCAACCCCTCTCCGGGGAGGCCGACTGAGACCCAGTACTTC.

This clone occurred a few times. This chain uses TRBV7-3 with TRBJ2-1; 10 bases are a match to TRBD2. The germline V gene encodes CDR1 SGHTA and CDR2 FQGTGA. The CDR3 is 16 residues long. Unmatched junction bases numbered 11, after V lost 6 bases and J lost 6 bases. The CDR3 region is CASSRAGGASGNEQFF. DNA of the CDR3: TGTGCCAGCAGTCGAGCGGGGGGGGCATCTGGCAATGAGCAGTTCTTC. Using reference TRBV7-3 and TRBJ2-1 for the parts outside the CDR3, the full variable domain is GAGVSQTPSNKVTEKGKYVELRCDPISGHTALYWYRQSLGQGPEFLIYFQGTGAADDSGLPNDRFFAVRPEGSVSTLKIQRTERGDSAVYLCASSRAGGASGNEQFFGPGTRLTVL.

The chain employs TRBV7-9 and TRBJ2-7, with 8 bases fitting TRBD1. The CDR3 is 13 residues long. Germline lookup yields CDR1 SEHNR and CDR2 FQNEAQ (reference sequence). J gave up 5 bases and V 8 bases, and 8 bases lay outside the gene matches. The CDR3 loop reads CASATPGGDEQYF. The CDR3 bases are TGTGCCAGCGCCACTCCAGGGGGCGACGAGCAGTACTTC.

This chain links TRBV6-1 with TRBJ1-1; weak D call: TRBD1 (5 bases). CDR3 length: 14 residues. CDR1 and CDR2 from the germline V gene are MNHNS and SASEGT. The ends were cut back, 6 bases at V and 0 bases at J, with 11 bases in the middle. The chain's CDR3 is CASRLDTMNTEAFF. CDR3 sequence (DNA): TGTGCCAGCAGACTGGACACAATGAACACTGAAGCTTTCTTT.

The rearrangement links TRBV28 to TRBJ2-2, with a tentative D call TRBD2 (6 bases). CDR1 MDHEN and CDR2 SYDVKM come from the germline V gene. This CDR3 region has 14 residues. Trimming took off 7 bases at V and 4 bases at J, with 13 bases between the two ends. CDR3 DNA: TGTGCCAGCACCCGGCTAGCGAGCACCGGGGAGCTGTTTTTT. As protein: CASTRLASTGELFF. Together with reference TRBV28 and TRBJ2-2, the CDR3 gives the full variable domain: DVKVTQSSRYLVKRTGEKVFLECVQDMDHENMFWYRQDPGLGLRLIYFSYDVKMKEKGDIPEGYSVSREKKERFSLILESASTNQTSMYLCASTRLASTGELFFGEGSRLTVL.

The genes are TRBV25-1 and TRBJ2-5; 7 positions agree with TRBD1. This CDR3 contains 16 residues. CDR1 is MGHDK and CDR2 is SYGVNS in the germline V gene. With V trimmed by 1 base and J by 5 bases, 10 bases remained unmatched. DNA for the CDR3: TGTGCCAGCAGTGAATTAACCGACAGGGTGGGCGAGACCCAGTACTTC. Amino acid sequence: CASSELTDRVGETQYF.

The CDR3: CASRGVAGEQYF. DNA for the CDR3: TGTGCCAGCAGGGGAGTAGCCGGCGAGCAGTACTTC. V is TRBV5-4 and J is TRBJ2-7; TRBD2 might be the D (5 bases). The V and J ends lost 5 bases and 6 bases respectively, with 12 bases between them. The germline CDR1 and CDR2 sequences are SGHNT and YYREEE (reference sequence). The CDR3 has 12 amino acids.

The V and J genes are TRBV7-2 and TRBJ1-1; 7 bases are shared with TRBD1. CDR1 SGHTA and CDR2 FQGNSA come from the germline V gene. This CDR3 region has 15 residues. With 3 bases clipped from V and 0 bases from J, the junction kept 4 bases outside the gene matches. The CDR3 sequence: CASSFTGELNTEAFF. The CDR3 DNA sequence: TGTGCCAGCAGCTTTACAGGGGAGTTGAACACTGAAGCTTTCTTT.

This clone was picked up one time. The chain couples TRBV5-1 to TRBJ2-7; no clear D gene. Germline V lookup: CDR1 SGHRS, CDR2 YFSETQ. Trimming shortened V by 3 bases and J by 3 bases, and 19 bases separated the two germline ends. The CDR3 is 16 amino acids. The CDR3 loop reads CASSSTDMGMYYEQYF. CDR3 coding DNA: TGCGCCAGCAGCTCGACCGACATGGGTATGTACTACGAGCAGTACTTC.

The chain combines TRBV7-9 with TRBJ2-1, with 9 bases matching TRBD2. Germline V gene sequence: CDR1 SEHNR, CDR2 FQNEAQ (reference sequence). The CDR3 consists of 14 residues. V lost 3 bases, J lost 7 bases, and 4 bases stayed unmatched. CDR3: CASSFSGSGNEQFF. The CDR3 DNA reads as TGTGCCAGCAGCTTTAGCGGGAGTGGGAATGAGCAGTTCTTC.

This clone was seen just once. The CDR3 here is CASSSGPDRGEQYF. The CDR3 nucleotides are TGTGCCAGCAGCTCCGGACCTGATAGAGGGGAGCAGTACTTC. This chain connects TRBV5-4 to TRBJ2-7, with D maybe TRBD2 (5 bases). With 3 bases removed from V and 7 bases from J, the gap between germline ends came to 17 bases. This CDR3 region has 14 residues. Germline V gene data show CDR1 as SGHNT and CDR2 as YYREEE (reference sequence).

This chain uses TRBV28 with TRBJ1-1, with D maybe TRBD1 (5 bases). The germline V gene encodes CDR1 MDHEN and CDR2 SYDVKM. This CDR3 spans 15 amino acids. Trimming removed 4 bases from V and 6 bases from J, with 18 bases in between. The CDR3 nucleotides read TGTGCCAGCAGTTCCCCGGGACTAATTCCGGCTGAAGCTTTCTTT. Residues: CASSSPGLIPAEAFF.

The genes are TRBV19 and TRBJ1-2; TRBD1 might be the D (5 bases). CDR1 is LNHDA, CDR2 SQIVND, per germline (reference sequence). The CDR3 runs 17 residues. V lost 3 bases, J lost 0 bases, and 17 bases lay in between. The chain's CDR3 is CASSIQVSRDANYGYTF. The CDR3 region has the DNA TGTGCCAGTAGTATCCAGGTATCGCGGGACGCTAACTATGGCTACACCTTC.

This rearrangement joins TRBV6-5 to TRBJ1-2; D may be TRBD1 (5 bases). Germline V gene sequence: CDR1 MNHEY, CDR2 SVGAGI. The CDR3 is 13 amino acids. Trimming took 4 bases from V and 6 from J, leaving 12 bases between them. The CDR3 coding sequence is TGTGCCAGCAGTTGGGGCGCGACAGATGGCTACACCTTC. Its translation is CASSWGATDGYTF.

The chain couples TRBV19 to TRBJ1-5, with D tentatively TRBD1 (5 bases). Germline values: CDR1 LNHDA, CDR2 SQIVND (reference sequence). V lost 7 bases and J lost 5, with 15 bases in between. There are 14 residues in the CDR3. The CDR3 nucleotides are TGTGCCAGTACCCTATCCGGGGGGGATCAGCCCCAGCATTTT. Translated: CASTLSGGDQPQHF.

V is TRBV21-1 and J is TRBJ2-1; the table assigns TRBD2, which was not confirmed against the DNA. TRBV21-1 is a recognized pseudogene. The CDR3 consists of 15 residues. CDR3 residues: CASSKFTSGYNEQFF. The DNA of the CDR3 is TGTGCCAGCAGCAAATTTACTAGCGGGTACAATGAGCAGTTCTTC.

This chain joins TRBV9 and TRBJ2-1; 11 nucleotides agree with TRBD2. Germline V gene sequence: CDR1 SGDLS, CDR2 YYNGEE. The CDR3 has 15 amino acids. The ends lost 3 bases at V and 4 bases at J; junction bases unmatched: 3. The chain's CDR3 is CASSAGLAGYNEQFF. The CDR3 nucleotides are TGTGCCAGCAGCGCAGGACTAGCGGGTTACAATGAGCAGTTCTTC.

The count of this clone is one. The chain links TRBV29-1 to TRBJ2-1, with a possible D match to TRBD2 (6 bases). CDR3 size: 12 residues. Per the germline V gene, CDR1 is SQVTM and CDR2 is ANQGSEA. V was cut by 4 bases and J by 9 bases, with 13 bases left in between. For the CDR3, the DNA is TGCAGCGTTGCTAGCGAGGGCGCTGAGCAGTTCTTC. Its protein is CSVASEGAEQFF.